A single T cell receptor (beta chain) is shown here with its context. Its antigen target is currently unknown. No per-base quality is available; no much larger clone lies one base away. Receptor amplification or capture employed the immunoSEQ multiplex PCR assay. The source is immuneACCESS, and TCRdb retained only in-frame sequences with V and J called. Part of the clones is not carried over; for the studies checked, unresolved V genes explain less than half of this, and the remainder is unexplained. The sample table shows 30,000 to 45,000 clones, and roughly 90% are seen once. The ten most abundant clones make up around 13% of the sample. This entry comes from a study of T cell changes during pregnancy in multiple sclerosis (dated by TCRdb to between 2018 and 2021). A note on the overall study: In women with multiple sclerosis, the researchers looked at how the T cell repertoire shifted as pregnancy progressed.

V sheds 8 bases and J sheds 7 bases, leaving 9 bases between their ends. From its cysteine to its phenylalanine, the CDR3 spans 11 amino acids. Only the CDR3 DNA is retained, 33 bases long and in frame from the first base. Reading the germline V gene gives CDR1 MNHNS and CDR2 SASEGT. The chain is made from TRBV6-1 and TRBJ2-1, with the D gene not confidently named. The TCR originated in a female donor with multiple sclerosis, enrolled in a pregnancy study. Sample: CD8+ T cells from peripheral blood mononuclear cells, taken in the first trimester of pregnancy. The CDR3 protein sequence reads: CASGPPNEQFF. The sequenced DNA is TGTGCCAGCGGGCCCCCGAATGAGCAGTTCTTC.